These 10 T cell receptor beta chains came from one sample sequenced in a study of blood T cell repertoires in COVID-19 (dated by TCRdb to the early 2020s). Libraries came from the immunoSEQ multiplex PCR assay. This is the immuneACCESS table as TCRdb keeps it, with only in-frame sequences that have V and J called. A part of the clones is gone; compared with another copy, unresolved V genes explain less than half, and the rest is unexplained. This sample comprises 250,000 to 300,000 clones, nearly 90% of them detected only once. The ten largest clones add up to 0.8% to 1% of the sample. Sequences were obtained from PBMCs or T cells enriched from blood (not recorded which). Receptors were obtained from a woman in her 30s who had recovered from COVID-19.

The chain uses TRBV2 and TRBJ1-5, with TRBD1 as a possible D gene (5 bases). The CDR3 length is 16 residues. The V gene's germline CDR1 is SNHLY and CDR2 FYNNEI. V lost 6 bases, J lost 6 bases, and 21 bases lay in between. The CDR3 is CASSSTSGRVGQPQHF. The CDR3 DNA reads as TGTGCCAGCAGCTCTACGTCCGGCAGGGTCGGTCAGCCCCAGCATTTT.

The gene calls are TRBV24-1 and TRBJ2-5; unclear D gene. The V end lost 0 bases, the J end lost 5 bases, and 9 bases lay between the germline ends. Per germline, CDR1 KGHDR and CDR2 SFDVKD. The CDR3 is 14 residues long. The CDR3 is CATSDLISRETQYF. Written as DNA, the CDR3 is TGTGCCACCAGTGATTTGATATCTAGGGAGACCCAGTACTTC.

The CDR3 DNA reads as TGTGCCAGCAGCTTGGGGGACAGGGGGCTAAGGCAGTACTTC. It encodes CASSLGDRGLRQYF. The chain has TRBV5-5 and TRBJ2-7, with 12 positions matching TRBD1. The V segment lost 0 bases and the J segment 9 bases; nucleotides outside the gene matches: 4. Germline V gene data show CDR1 as SGHKS and CDR2 as YYEKEE (reference sequence). This CDR3 region has 14 residues.

In nucleotides, the CDR3 is TGTGCCAGTCTAGGACTAGCGGGATTTCAAGAGACCCAGTACTTC. Its translation is CASLGLAGFQETQYF. The chain recombines TRBV28 with TRBJ2-5; 12 nucleotides line up with TRBD2. This CDR3 region has 15 residues. The V gene's germline CDR1 is MDHEN and CDR2 SYDVKM. The V and J ends lost 9 bases and 2 bases, in that order; junction bases with no gene match: 7.

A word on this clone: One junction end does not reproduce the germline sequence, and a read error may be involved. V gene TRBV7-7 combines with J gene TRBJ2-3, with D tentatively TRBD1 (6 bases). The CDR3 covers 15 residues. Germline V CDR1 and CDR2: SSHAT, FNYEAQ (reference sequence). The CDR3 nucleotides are TGTGCTAGCAGCTTAGGTACAGGGCCCACAGATACGCAGTATTTT. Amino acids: CASSLGTGPTDTQYF.

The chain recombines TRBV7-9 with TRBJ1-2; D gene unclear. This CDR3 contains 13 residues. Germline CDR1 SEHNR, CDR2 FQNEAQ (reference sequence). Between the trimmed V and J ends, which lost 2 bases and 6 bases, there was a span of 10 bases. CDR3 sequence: CASSLSPFDGYTF. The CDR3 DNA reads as TGTGCCAGCAGCTTATCCCCATTTGATGGCTACACCTTC.

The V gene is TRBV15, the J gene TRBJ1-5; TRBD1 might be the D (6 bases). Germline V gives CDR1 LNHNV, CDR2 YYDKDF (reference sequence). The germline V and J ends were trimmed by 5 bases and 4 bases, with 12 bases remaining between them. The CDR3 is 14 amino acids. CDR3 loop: CATSGRGANQPQHF. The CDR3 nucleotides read TGTGCCACCAGCGGCAGGGGAGCGAATCAGCCCCAGCATTTT.

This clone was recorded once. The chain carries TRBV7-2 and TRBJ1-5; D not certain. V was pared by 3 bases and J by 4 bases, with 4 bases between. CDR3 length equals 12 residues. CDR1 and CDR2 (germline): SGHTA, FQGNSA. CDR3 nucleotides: TGTGCCAGCAGCTTTCCGAATCAGCCCCAGCATTTT. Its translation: CASSFPNQPQHF.

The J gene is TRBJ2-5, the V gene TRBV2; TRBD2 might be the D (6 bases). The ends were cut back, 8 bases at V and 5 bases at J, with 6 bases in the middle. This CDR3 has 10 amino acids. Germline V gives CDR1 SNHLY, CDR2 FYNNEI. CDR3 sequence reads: CASGGETQYF. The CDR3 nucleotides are TGTGCCAGCGGAGGGGAGACCCAGTACTTC.

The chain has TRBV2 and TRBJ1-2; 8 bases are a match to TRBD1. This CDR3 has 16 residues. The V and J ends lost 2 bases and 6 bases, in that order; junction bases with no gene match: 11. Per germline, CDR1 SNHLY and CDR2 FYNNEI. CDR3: CASSEYRGAGGDGYTF. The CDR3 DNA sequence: TGTGCCAGCAGTGAATACCGGGGGGCAGGGGGCGATGGCTACACCTTC.